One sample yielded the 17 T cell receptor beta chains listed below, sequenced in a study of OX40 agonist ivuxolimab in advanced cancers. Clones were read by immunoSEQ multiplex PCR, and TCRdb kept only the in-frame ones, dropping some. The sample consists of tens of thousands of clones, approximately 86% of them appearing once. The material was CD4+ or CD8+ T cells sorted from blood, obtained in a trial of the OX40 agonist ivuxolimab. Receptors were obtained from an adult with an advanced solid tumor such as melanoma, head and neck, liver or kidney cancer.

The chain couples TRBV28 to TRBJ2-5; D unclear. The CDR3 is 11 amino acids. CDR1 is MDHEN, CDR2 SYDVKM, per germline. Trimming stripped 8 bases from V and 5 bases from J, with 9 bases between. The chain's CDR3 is CASGWVETQYF. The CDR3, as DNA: TGTGCCAGCGGTTGGGTGGAGACCCAGTACTTC.

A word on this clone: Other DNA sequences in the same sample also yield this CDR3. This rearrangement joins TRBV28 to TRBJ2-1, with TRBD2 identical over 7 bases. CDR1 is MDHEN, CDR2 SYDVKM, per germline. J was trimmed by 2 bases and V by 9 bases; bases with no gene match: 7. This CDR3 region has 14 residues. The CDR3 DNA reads TGTGCCAGTTCAGGCGGGAGCACCTACAATGAGCAGTTCTTC. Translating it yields CASSGGSTYNEQFF.

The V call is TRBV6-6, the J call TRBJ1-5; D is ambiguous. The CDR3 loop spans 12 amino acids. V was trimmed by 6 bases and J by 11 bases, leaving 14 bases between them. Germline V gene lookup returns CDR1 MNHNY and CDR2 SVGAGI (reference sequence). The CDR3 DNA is TGTGCCAGCAGGGGCCAGCCGGGGTCCCAGCATTTT. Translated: CASRGQPGSQHF.

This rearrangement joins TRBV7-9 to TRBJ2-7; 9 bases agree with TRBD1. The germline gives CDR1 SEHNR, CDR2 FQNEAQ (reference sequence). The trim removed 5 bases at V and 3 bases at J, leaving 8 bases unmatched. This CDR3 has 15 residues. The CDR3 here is CASSPRDRAVYEQYF. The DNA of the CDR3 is TGTGCCAGCAGCCCCCGGGACAGGGCCGTCTACGAGCAGTACTTC.

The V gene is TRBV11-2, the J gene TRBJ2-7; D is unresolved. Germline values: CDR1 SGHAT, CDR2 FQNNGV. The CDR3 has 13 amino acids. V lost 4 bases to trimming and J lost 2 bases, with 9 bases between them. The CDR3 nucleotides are TGTGCCAGCAGCTCGGAGCAGCCCTACGAGCAGTACTTC. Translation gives CASSSEQPYEQYF.

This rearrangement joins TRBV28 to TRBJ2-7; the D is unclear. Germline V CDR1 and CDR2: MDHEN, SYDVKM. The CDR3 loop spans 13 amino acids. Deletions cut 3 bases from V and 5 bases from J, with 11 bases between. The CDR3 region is CASSFPSGNEQYF. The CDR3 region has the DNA TGTGCCAGCAGTTTCCCCAGTGGAAACGAGCAGTACTTC.

The CDR3 DNA sequence: TGTGCCAGTAGTTTCACAGGGGAAACTGAAGCTTTCTTT. This codes for CASSFTGETEAFF. The chain couples TRBV19 to TRBJ1-1; 7 nucleotides line up with TRBD1. V shed 5 bases, J shed 5 bases, and the junction held 5 bases outside the gene matches. Germline V gene lookup returns CDR1 LNHDA and CDR2 SQIVND (reference sequence). The length of the CDR3 is 13 residues.

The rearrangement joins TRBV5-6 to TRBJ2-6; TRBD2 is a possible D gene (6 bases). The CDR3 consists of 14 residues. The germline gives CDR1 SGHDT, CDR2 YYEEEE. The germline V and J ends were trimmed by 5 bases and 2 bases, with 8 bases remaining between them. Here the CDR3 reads CASREGPGANVLTF. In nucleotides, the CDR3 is TGTGCCAGCAGGGAGGGACCTGGGGCCAACGTCCTGACTTTC.

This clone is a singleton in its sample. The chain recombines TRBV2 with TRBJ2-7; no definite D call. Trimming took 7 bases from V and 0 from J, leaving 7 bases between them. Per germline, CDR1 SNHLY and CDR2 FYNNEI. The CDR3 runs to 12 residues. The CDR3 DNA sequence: TGTGCCAGCAAGGTGCTCTCCTACGAGCAGTACTTC. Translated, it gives CASKVLSYEQYF.

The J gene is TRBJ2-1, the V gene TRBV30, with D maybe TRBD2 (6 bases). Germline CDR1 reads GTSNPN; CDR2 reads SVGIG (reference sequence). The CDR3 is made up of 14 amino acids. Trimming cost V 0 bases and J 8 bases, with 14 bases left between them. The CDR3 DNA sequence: TGTGCCTGGAGTGTGAGGAGGGGCTCGGATGAGCAGTTCTTC. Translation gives CAWSVRRGSDEQFF.

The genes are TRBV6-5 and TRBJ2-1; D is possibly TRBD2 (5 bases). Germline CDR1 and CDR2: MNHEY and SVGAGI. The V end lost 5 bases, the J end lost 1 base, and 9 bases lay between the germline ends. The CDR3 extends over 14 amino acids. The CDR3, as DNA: TGTGCCAGCAGTGCCCCGGGATCCTACAATGAGCAGTTCTTC. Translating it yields CASSAPGSYNEQFF.

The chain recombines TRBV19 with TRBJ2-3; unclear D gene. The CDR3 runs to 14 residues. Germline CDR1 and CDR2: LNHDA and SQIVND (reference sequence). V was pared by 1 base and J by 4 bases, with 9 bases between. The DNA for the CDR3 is TGTGCCAGTAGTATAGGGGTGCGAGCAGATACGCAGTATTTT. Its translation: CASSIGVRADTQYF.

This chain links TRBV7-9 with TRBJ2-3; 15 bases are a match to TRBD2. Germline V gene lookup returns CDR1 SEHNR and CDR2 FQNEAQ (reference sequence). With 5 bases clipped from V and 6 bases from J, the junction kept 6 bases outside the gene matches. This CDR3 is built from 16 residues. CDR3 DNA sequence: TGTGCCAGCAGCCAGGGACTAGCGGGGGGCGGCGATACGCAGTATTTT. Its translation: CASSQGLAGGGDTQYF.

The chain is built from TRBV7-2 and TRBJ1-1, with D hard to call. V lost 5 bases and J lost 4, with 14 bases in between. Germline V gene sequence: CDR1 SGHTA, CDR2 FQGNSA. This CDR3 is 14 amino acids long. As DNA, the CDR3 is TGTGCCAGCAGCCTTGGATTTGGGAGCACTGAAGCTTTCTTT. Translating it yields CASSLGFGSTEAFF.

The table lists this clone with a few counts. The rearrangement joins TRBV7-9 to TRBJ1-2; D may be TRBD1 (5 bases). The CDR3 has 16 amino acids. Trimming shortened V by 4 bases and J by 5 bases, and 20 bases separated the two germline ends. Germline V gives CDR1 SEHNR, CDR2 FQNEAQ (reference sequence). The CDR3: CASSSAGTDAAYGYTF. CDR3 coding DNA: TGTGCCAGCAGCTCCGCCGGGACGGATGCCGCTTATGGCTACACCTTC.

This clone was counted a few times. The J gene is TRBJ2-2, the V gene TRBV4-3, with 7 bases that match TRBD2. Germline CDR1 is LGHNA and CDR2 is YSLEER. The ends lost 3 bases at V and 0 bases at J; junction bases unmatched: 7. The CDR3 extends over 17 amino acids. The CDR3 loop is CASSHGEGHPNTGELFF. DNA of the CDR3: TGCGCCAGCAGCCACGGGGAGGGCCACCCGAACACCGGGGAGCTGTTTTTT.

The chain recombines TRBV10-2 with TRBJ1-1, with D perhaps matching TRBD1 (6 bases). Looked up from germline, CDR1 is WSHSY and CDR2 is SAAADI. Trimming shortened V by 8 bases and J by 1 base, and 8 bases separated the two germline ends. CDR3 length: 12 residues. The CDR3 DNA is TGCGCCAGCTCAGGGGCGAACACTGAAGCTTTCTTT. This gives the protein CASSGANTEAFF.